The T cell receptor (beta chain) under discussion was sequenced for a study of T cell repertoires in cytomegalovirus infection. Points from the study as a whole: The cumulative frequency of public TCR beta families identified carriers of CMV plus the relevant HLA.

Each CDR3 protein is one row after TCRdb ran MiXCR on the reads. This table holds approximately 500,000 distinct CDR3 sequences, around 11% found once. The table lists this clonotype with a few counts. As yet, its antigen is unknown. Trimming removed 0 bases from V and 1 base from J, with 15 bases in between. Per the germline V gene, CDR1 is SGHRS and CDR2 is YFSETQ. The CDR3 runs to 17 residues. Sequences were obtained from PBMCs. This chain links TRBV5-1 with TRBJ2-3; maybe TRBD2 (5 bases). The TCR originated in a human donor in good health (CMV status not recorded). Some clones in this sample may be carry-over from other donors' samples. CDR3 protein: CASSLGSGSRRTDTQYF. The CDR3, as DNA: TGCGCCAGCAGCTTGGGTTCGGGGAGTAGGCGCACAGATACGCAGTATTTT.